The T cell receptor (beta chain) under discussion was sequenced for a study of response to subunit inactivated influenza vaccine. Each CDR3 protein gets one entry after TCRdb re-called the RT-PCR reads with MiXCR. The top ten hold about 12% of the sample, which has some 480,000 distinct CDR3 sequences, 9.5% to 12% seen once. CDR3 size: 13 residues. Unmatched junction bases numbered 5, after V lost 8 bases and J lost 5 bases. CDR1 and CDR2 from the germline V gene are MNHNY and SVGAGI (reference sequence). With regard to this clonotype: The antigen remains unidentified.

Study-level findings and limits: Authors suggested each seasonal flu vaccination may recruit only limited numbers of new T cells.

This TCR derives from a man aged 50 to 60 who received an inactivated influenza vaccine. This material consisted of PBMCs from blood, taken more than 35 days after vaccination. The chain uses TRBV6-6 and TRBJ2-2; 7 nucleotides match TRBD2. CDR3 in amino acids: CASGRLATGELFF. Written as DNA, the CDR3 is TGTGCCAGCGGCAGACTAGCTACCGGGGAGCTGTTTTTT.